What follows describes a single TCR beta chain. The germline V gene encodes CDR1 SGDLS and CDR2 YYNGEE. This CDR3 region has 14 residues. V was pared by 1 base and J by 2 bases, with 10 bases between. Following autologous stem cell transplantation, relapse occurred in every patient, and exposure to brentuximab vedotin varied. Only in-frame clones appear in the TCRdb table, and some are missing; sequencing was by immunoSEQ multiplex PCR. The top ten clones hold 6.6% of a sample with around 100,000 clones, more than 85% of them seen once. The data belong to a study of PD-1 blockade in classical Hodgkin lymphoma.

Material: peripheral blood mononuclear cells (PBMCs), obtained before the second cycle of nivolumab. The chain is built from TRBV9 and TRBJ2-7, with D tentatively TRBD1 (6 bases). The sequence was collected from a human donor with classical Hodgkin lymphoma. The CDR3 coding sequence is TGTGCCAGCAGCGTAAGGGACACCCCCTACGAGCAGTACTTC. This gives the protein CASSVRDTPYEQYF.